This TCR beta chain came from a study of shared clonotypes between healthy human individuals. Background on the study: Three CD4 naive, three CD4 memory, two CD8 naive and one CD8 memory plate were used per donor.

On this clone itself: Its antigen is undetermined. The junction and the germline gene differ at one end; a read error may be behind it.

Germline V CDR1 and CDR2: MNHEY, SMNVEV (reference sequence). The CDR3 is made up of 14 amino acids. Clones were sequenced by immunoSEQ multiplex PCR, and TCRdb holds only the in-frame ones, with some missing. The top ten clones hold about 0.39% of a sample with roughly 2.2 million clones, approximately 95% of them seen once. Study-wide results and caveats: Only a few donors were included, so the genetic and exposure-history diversity represented was limited.

The clonotype was recovered from a man aged 18 to 30 in good health. Some clones in this sample may be carry-over from other donors' samples. Sequencing was done on a sample of naive CD4+ T cells from PBMCs. Documented subset: CD45RA+ positively selected. This sequence joins TRBV27 and TRBJ2-7; 7 bases line up with TRBD2. The chain's CDR3 is CASSSRSGSGTENF. CDR3 in DNA: TGTGCCAGCAGTTCCCGTAGCGGGTCGGGGACGGAAAACTTC.